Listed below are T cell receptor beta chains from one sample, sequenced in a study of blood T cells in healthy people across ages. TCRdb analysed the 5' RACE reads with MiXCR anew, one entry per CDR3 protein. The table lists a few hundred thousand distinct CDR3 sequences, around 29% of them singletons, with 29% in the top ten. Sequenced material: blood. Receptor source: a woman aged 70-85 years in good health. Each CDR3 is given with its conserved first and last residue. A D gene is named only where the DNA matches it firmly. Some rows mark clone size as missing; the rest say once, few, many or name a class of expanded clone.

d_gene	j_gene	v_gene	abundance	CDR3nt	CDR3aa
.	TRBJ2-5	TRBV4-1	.	TGCGCCAGCAGCCAAGATAGGACAGCGACTAGCCAACAGACCCAGTACTTC	CASSQDRTATSQQTQYF
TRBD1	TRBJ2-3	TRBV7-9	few	TGTGCCAGCACTGGGACAGCATATTCAGATACGCAGTATTTT	CASTGTAYSDTQYF
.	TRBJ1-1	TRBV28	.	TGTGCCAGCCAGGTTGCGAACACTGAAGCTTTCTTT	CASQVANTEAFF
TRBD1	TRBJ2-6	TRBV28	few	TGTGCCAGCAGAACAGGGGGTGCTGGGGCCAACGTCCTGACTTTC	CASRTGGAGANVLTF
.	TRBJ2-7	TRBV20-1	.	TGCAGTGCCACCGACGTCTACGAGCAGTACTTC	CSATDVYEQYF
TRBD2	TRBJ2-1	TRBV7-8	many	TGTGCCAGCAGCCCCAAGGGGACTAGCGCTAACAATGAGCAGTTCTTC	CASSPKGTSANNEQFF
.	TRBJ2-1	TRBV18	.	TGTGCCAGCTCCCCCGGCTCCCCTCGGGACAATGAGCAGTTCTTC	CASSPGSPRDNEQFF
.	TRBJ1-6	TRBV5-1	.	TGCGCCAGCAGCTTCGTGGGGAATAATTCACCCCTCCACTTT	CASSFVGNNSPLHF
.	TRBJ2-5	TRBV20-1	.	TGCAGTGGACTACTTGGACAGTCCCAAGAGACCCAGTACTTC	CSGLLGQSQETQYF
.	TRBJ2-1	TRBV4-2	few	TGTGCCAGCAGCCAAGGGACCAATAACAATGAGCAGTTCTTC	CASSQGTNNNEQFF
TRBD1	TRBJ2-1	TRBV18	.	TGTGCCAGCTCACCACTCGGACAGGGAGACAATGAGCAGTTCTTC	CASSPLGQGDNEQFF
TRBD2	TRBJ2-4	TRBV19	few	TGTGCCAGTAGTATAGCCGGCGGGACTAGCGGATTAGCCAAAAACATTCAGTACTTC	CASSIAGGTSGLAKNIQYF
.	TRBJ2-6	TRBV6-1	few	TGTGCCAGCAGTGAATCCAAAAACGGGCTGATCTCTGGGGCCAACGTCCTGACTTTC	CASSESKNGLISGANVLTF
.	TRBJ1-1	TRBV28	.	TGTGCCAGCGGTAGAAACACTGAAGCTTTCTTT	CASGRNTEAFF
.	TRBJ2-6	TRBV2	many	TGTGCCAGCAGTGAGGGGACGTACAGGGGGGCCAACGTCCTGACTTTC	CASSEGTYRGANVLTF
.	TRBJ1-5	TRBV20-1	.	TGCAGTGCTAGTGAGCCCTACCTCAGCAATCAGCCCCAGCATTTT	CSASEPYLSNQPQHF
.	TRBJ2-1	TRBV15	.	TGTGCCACCAGCAGAGTCAGCGGGTTAGAGTACAATGAGCAGTTCTTC	CATSRVSGLEYNEQFF
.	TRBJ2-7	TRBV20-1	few	TGCAGTGCTAGAGGGGTCAACTACGAGCAGTACTTC	CSARGVNYEQYF
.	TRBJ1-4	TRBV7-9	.	TGTGCCAGCAGCTTCGGCCAGGATGAAAAACTGTTTTTT	CASSFGQDEKLFF
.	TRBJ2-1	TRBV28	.	TGTGCCAGCAGTTTGATGGGCGGGATGAATGAGCAGTTCTTC	CASSLMGGMNEQFF
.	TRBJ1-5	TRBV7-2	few	TGTGCCAGCAGCTTGGCGGGACGTGGGGGCAATCAGCCCCAGCATTTT	CASSLAGRGGNQPQHF
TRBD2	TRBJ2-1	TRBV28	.	TGTGCCAGCAGTTCATGGACTGGCGGGAGTAGGAATGAGCAGTTCTTC	CASSSWTGGSRNEQFF
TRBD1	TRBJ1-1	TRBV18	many	TGTGCCAGCTCACCCTCACAGGGGGCGGCTGAAGCTTTCTTT	CASSPSQGAAEAFF
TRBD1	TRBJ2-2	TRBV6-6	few	TGTGCCAGCAGCCGAGACAGGGACAACGGGGAGCTGTTTTTT	CASSRDRDNGELFF
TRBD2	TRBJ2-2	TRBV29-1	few	TGCAGCGTTACCCTAGCGGGAGGGGGAACCGGGGAGCTGTTTTTT	CSVTLAGGGTGELFF
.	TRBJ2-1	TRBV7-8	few	TGTGCCAGCACCCATAGTACGGAGATCCTTTTAGATGAGCAGTTCTTC	CASTHSTEILLDEQFF
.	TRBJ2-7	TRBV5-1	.	TGCGCCAGCAGCTTTGGAACTTCTCGGTATGGGGAGCAGTACTTC	CASSFGTSRYGEQYF
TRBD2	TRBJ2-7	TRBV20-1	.	TGCAGCGGATATAGCGGGAGGGCCGGACACGAGCAGTACTTC	CSGYSGRAGHEQYF